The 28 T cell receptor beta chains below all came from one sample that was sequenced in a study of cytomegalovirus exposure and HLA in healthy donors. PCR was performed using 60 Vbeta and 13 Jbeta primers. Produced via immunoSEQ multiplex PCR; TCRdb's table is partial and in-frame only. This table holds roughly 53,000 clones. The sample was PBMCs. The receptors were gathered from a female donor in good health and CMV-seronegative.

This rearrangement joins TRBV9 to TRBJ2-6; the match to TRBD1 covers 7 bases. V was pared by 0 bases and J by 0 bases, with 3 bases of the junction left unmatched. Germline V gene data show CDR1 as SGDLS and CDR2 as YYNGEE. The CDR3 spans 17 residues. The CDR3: CASSVDGDSSGANVLTF. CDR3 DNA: TGTGCCAGCAGCGTAGATGGGGACAGCTCTGGGGCCAACGTCCTGACTTTC.

The CDR3: CASSQVLGRSTDTQYF. The CDR3 coding sequence is TGCGCCAGCAGCCAAGTATTAGGGAGGAGCACAGATACGCAGTATTTT. This chain connects TRBV4-3 to TRBJ2-3, with D possibly TRBD2 on 6 matching bases. The CDR3 consists of 16 residues. V was trimmed by 1 base and J by 0 bases, leaving 11 bases between them. Germline loops: CDR1 LGHNA, CDR2 YSLEER.

CDR3 nucleotides: TGCGCCAGCAGCCCGGGGGGAGGGCCCTCCTACGAGCAGTACTTC. Its translation: CASSPGGGPSYEQYF. The J gene is TRBJ2-7, the V gene TRBV5-1, with 7 bases fitting TRBD2. CDR3 size: 15 residues. Germline V gene sequence: CDR1 SGHRS, CDR2 YFSETQ. The junction had 7 bases not matched to a gene; V was cut back by 4 bases and J by 0 bases.

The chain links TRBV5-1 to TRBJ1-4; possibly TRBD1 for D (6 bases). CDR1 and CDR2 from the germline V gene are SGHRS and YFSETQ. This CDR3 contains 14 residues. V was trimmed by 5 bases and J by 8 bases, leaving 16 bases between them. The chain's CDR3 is CASRADSPGEKLFF. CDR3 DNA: TGCGCCAGCAGAGCGGACAGCCCCGGGGAAAAACTGTTTTTT.

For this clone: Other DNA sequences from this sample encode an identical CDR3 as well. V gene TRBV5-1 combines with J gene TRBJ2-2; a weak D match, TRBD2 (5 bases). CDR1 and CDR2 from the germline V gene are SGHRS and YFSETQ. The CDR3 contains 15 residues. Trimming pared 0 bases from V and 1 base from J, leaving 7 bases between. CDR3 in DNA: TGCGCCAGCAGCTTGGGGGAGAGGAACACCGGGGAGCTGTTTTTT. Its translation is CASSLGERNTGELFF.

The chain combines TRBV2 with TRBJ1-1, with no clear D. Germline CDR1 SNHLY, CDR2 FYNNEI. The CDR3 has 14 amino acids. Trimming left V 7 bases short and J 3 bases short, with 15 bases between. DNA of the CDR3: TGTGCCAGCAAAGGAGGGATGTGGGACACTGAAGCTTTCTTT. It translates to CASKGGMWDTEAFF.

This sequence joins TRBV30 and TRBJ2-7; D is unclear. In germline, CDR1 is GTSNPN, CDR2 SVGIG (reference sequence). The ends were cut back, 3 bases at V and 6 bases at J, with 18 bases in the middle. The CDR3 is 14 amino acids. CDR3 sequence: CAWSAINHPPEQYF. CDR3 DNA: TGTGCCTGGAGCGCTATCAATCATCCGCCCGAGCAGTACTTC.

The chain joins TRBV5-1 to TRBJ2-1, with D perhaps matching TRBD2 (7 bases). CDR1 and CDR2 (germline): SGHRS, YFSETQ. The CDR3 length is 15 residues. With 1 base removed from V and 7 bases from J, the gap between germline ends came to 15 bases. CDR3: CASSLLGGGLNEQFF. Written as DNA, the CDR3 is TGCGCCAGCAGCTTGTTGGGGGGGGGCCTGAATGAGCAGTTCTTC. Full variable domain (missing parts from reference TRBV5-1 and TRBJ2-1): KAGVTQTPRYLIKTRGQQVTLSCSPISGHRSVSWYQQTPGQGLQFLFEYFSETQRNKGNFPGRFSGRQFSNSRSEMNVSTLELGDSALYLCASSLLGGGLNEQFFGPGTRLTVL.

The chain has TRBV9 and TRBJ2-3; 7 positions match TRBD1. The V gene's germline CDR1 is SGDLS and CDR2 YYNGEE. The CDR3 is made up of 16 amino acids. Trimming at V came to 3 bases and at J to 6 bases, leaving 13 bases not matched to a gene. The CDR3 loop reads CASSGPMGQLLDTQYF. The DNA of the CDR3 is TGTGCCAGCAGCGGCCCCATGGGACAGCTGCTGGATACGCAGTATTTT.

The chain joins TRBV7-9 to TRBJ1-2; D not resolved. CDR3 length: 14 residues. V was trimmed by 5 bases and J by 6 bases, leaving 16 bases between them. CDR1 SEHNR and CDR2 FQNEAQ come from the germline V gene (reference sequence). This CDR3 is CASSPSGAVNGYTF. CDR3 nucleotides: TGTGCCAGCAGCCCCTCCGGAGCGGTCAATGGCTACACCTTC.

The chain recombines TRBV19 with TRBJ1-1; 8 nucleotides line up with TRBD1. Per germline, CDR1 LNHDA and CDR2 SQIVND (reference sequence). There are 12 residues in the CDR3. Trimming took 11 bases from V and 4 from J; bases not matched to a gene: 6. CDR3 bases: TGTGCCGTGAGTACAGGGGGCACTGAAGCTTTCTTT. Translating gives CAVSTGGTEAFF.

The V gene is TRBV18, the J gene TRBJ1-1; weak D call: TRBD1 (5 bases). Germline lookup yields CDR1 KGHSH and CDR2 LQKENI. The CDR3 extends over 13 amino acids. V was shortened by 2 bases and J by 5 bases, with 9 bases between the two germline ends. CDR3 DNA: TGTGCCAGCTCACCAAGGGGAAGGACTGAAGCTTTCTTT. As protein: CASSPRGRTEAFF.

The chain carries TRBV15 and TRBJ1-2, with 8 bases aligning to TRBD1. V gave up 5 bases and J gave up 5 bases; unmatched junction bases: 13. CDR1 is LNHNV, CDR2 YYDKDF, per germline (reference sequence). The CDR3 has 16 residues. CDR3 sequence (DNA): TGTGCCACCAGCCCCAGCACAGGGGGTGTAAGATATGGCTACACCTTC. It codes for CATSPSTGGVRYGYTF. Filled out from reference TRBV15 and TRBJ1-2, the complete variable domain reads DAMVIQNPRYQVTQFGKPVTLSCSQTLNHNVMYWYQQKSSQAPKLLFHYYDKDFNNEADTPDNFQSRRPNTSFCFLDIRSPGLGDTAMYLCATSPSTGGVRYGYTFGSGTRLTVV.

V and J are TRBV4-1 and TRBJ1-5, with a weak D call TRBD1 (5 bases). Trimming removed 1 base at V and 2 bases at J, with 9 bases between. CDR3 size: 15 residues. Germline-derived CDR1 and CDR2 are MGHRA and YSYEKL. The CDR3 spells CASSQGGVRNQPQHF. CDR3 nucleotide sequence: TGCGCCAGCAGCCAAGGGGGGGTTCGCAATCAGCCCCAGCATTTT.

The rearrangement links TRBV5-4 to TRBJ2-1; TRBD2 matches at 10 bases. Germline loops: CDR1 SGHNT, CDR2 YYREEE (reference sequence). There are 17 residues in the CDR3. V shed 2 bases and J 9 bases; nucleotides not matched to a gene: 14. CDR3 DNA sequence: TGTGCCAGCAGCTTCGGACTAAGCGGGGGGGCTCTCGCTGAGCAGTTCTTC. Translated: CASSFGLSGGALAEQFF.

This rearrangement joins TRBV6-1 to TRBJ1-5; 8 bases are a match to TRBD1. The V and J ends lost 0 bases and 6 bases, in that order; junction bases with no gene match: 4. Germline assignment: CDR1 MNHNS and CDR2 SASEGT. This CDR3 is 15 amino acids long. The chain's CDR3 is CASSEAWTGSQPQHF. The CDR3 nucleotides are TGTGCCAGCAGTGAAGCTTGGACAGGGAGTCAGCCCCAGCATTTT.

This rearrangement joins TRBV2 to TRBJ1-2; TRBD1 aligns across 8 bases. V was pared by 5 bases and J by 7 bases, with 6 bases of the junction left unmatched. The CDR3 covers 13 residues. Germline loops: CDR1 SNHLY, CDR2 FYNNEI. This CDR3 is CASSRGQGRGYTF. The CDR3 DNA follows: TGTGCCAGCAGTCGTGGACAGGGCCGTGGCTACACCTTC.

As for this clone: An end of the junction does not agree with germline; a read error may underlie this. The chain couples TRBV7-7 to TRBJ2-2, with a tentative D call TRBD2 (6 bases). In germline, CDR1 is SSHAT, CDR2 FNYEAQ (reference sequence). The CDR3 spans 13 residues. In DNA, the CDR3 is TGTGCTAGCAGTCTGACTAGAACCGGGGAGCTGTTTTTT. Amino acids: CASSLTRTGELFF.

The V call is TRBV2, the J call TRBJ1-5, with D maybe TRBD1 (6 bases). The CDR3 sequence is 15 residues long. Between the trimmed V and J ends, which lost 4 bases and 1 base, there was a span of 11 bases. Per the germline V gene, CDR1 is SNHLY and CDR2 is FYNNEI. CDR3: CASSVAQGSNQPQHF. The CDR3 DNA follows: TGTGCCAGCAGTGTGGCCCAGGGGAGCAATCAGCCCCAGCATTTT.

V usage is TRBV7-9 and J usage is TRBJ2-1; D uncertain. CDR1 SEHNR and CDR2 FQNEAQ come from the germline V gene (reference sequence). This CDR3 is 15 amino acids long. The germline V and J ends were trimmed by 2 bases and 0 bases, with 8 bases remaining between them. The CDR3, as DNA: TGTGCCAGCAGCTTATTCGGCGGCTCCTACAATGAGCAGTTCTTC. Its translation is CASSLFGGSYNEQFF.

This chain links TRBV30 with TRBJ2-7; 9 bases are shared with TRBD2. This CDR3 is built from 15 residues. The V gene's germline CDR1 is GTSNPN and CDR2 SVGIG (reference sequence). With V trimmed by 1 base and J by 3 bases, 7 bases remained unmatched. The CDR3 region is CAWSGQRGVLYEQYF. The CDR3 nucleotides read TGTGCCTGGAGTGGTCAGCGGGGGGTCCTCTACGAGCAGTACTTC.

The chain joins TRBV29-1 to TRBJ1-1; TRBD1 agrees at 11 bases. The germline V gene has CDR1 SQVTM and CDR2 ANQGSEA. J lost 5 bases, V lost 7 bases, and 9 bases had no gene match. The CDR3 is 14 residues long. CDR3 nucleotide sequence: TGCAGCGACCGGACAGGGGGCGATGGGACTGAAGCTTTCTTT. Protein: CSDRTGGDGTEAFF.

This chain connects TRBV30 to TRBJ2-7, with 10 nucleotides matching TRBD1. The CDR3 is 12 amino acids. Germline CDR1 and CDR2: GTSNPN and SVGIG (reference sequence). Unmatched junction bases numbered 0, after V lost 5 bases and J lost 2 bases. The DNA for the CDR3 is TGTGCCTGGGGGACAGGGGCCTACGAGCAGTACTTC. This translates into CAWGTGAYEQYF.

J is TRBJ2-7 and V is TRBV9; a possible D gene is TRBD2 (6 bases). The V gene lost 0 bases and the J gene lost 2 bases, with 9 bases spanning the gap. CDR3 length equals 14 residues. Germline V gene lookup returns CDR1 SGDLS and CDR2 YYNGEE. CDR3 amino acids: CASSVGTGAYEQYF. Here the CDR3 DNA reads TGTGCCAGCAGCGTAGGGACGGGGGCCTACGAGCAGTACTTC. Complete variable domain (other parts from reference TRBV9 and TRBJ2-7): DSGVTQTPKHLITATGQRVTLRCSPRSGDLSVYWYQQSLDQGLQFLIQYYNGEERAKGNILERFSAQQFPDLHSELNLSSLELGDSALYFCASSVGTGAYEQYFGPGTRLTVT.

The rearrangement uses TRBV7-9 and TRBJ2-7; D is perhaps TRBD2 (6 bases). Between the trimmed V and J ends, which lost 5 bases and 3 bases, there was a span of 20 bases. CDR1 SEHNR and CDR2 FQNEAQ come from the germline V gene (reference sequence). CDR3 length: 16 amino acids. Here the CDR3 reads CASSPLMGLARYEQYF. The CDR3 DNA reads TGTGCCAGCAGCCCTCTAATGGGACTCGCACGCTACGAGCAGTACTTC.

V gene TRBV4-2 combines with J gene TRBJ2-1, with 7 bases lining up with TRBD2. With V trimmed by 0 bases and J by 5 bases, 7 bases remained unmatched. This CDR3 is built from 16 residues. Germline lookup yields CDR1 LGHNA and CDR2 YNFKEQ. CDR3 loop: CASSQEPLAVDNEQFF. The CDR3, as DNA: TGTGCCAGCAGCCAAGAACCGCTAGCGGTCGACAATGAGCAGTTCTTC.

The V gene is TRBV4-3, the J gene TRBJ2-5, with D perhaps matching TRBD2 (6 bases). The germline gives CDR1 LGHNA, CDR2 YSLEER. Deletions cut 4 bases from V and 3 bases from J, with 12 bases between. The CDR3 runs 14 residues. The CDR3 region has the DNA TGCGCCAGCAGCCGGGACTGGCGTGAAGAGACCCAGTACTTC. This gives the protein CASSRDWREETQYF.

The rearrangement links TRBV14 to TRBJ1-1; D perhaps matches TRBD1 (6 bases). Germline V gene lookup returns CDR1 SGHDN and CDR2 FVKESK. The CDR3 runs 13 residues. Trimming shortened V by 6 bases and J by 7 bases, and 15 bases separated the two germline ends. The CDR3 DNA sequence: TGTGCCAGCAGTCTGACAGGTACGATTGAAGCTTTCTTT. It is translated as CASSLTGTIEAFF.